This passage covers 4 T cell receptor beta chains from one sample sequenced in a study of long-term antiretroviral therapy in people with HIV. Survey-level resolution applied to immunoSEQ assay v3.0. TCRdb keeps only in-frame clones here, not all; method: immunoSEQ multiplex PCR. Here the sample spans about 33,000 clones, roughly 97% being singletons. Material: unsorted PBMCs, obtained 6.9 years after starting antiretroviral therapy. The receptor source for this set is a man aged 25 to 45 with HIV.

V usage is TRBV7-2 and J usage is TRBJ2-4; the D call may be TRBD1 or TRBD2 (5 bases each). Germline values: CDR1 SGHTA, CDR2 FQGNSA. This CDR3 region has 17 residues. Trimming left V 4 bases short and J 0 bases short, with 16 bases between. The CDR3 nucleotides are TGTGCCAGCAGCTCGCAGCGTGGGGGAATAGCCAAAAACATTCAGTACTTC. Amino acids: CASSSQRGGIAKNIQYF.

The V call is TRBV6-5, the J call TRBJ1-2; TRBD1 matches at 12 bases. The ends lost 7 bases at V and 8 bases at J; junction bases unmatched: 5. CDR3 size: 13 residues. Germline loops: CDR1 MNHEY, CDR2 SVGAGI. The CDR3: CASTGTGGGGYTF. Written as DNA, the CDR3 is TGTGCCAGCACTGGGACAGGGGGCGGGGGCTACACCTTC.

Here the CDR3 reads CASSNLRTGQETQYF. CDR3 in DNA: TGTGCCAGCAGCAACCTTCGGACAGGCCAAGAGACCCAGTACTTC. The chain combines TRBV9 with TRBJ2-5; 7 bases align to TRBD1. The CDR3 loop spans 15 amino acids. V lost 4 bases to trimming and J lost 1 base; unmatched junction nucleotides: 7. Germline V gene data show CDR1 as SGDLS and CDR2 as YYNGEE.

This chain links TRBV21-1 with TRBJ2-7; TRBD1 is taken as the D call from the table, unchecked against the DNA. TRBV21-1 is described as a pseudogene. This CDR3 is 15 amino acids long. The CDR3 coding sequence is TGTGCCAGCAGCTCAAGGACAGGACTTGCCTACGAGCAGTACTTC. Translating it yields CASSSRTGLAYEQYF.